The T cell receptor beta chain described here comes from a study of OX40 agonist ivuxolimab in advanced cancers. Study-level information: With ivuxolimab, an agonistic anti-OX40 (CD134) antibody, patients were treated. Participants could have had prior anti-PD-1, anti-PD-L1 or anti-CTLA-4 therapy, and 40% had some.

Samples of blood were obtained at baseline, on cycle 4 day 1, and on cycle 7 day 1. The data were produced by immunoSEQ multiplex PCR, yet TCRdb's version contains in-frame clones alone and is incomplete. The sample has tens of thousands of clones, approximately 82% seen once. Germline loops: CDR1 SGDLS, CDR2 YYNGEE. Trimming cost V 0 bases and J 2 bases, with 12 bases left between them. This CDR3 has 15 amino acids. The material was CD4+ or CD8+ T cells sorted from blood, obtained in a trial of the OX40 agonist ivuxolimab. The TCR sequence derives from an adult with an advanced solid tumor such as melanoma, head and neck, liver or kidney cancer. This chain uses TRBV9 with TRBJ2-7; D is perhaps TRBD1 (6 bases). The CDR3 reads CASSVGTDETYEQYF. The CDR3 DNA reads TGTGCCAGCAGCGTAGGGACAGACGAAACCTACGAGCAGTACTTC.